This T cell receptor (beta chain) was documented in a study of cytomegalovirus exposure and HLA in healthy donors. Researchers ran the PCR with 60 Vbeta and 13 Jbeta primers. Measured with immunoSEQ multiplex PCR; TCRdb has only the in-frame clones, and not every one. The repertoire holds about 140,000 clones, roughly four fifths seen once, with about 1.6% in the top ten. The CDR3 runs to 16 residues. V shed 1 base and J shed 1 base, with 13 bases lying between them. Germline V lookup: CDR1 MGHRA, CDR2 YSYEKL. This TCR came from a female donor in good health and CMV-seronegative. Sequenced sample: PBMCs. This chain links TRBV4-1 with TRBJ1-1; D is ambiguous. CDR3 in amino acids: CASSQVSAGGNTEAFF. Here the CDR3 DNA reads TGCGCCAGCAGCCAAGTGTCCGCCGGAGGGAACACTGAAGCTTTCTTT.